In its sample, the clone carrying this TCR beta chain was seen many times. CDR1 is DFQATT and CDR2 is SNEGSKA in the germline V gene (reference sequence). V lost 2 bases, J lost 1 base, and 11 bases lay in between. The CDR3 covers 14 residues. The authors amplified TCR beta CDR3 regions from RNA transcripts. Second-round multiplex PCR came after first-round RT-PCR with HTBI primers. In TCRdb, the multiplex PCR reads were re-called with MiXCR into one record per CDR3 protein. The sample has 200,000 to 250,000 distinct CDR3 sequences, under 30% seen once; the top ten hold about 9.3%. The entry originates in a study of Graves' ophthalmopathy and Graves' hyperthyroidism.

The V call is TRBV20-1, the J call TRBJ2-5; tentatively, D is TRBD2 (5 bases). What was sequenced was peripheral blood. This TCR came from a man aged 45-60 years with Graves' ophthalmopathy. DNA for the CDR3: TGCAGTGCTAGACGGGGAAGGATCCAAGAGACCCAGTACTTC. Its translation is CSARRGRIQETQYF.